This T cell receptor (beta chain) comes out of a study of CD8 T cells in ankylosing spondylitis. This clonotype has ten or more counts. Each CDR3 protein gets one entry after TCRdb re-called the 5' RACE reads with MiXCR. The sample yields some 130,000 distinct CDR3 sequences, around 6.6% seen once. The CDR3 consists of 13 residues. The ends were cut back, 6 bases at V and 5 bases at J, with 10 bases in the middle. The chain has TRBV12-3 or TRBV12-4 and TRBJ2-2; no firm D call. The source is a female donor with ankylosing spondylitis or in good health (not recorded which). Sequenced: blood, either unsorted or a sorted T cell fraction (not recorded which). CDR3 residues: CASRSTTTGELFF. The CDR3 DNA is TGTGCCAGCAGATCTACTACGACCGGGGAGCTGTTTTTT.